Included here is one T cell receptor beta chain sequence, with context. J gave up 4 bases and V 5 bases, and 7 bases lay outside the gene matches. CDR1 MGHRA and CDR2 YSYEKL come from the germline V gene. CDR3 size: 16 residues. This sample stems from a study of technical replicates of blood from a few donors. Profiling relied on immunoSEQ multiplex PCR, and the TCRdb table lists in-frame clones only, not all of them. The sample has tens of thousands of clones; almost 95% are singletons. The chain couples TRBV4-1 to TRBJ2-3, with 12 bases aligning to TRBD2. The sequencing input was PBMCs. This TCR was recovered from a human donor in good health. Some clones in this sample may be carry-over from other donors' samples. This chain's CDR3 is CASSARLAGDADTQYF. In nucleotides, the CDR3 is TGCGCCAGCAGCGCCAGACTAGCGGGGGACGCAGATACGCAGTATTTT.